This TCR beta chain was documented in a study of blood T cell repertoires in COVID-19. Turning to the study itself: The origin of the acute and convalescent COVID-19 samples was the United States, Italy and Spain. Sample material is recorded as cDNA or gDNA derived from T cells, B-cell-depleted T cells, or PBMCs.

The J segment lost 7 bases and the V segment lost 4 bases, leaving 7 bases of the junction unmatched. The CDR3 sequence is 15 residues long. Germline CDR1 LGHDT, CDR2 YNNKEL (reference sequence). Here immunoSEQ multiplex PCR was the method, and the copy in TCRdb shows in-frame clones only, minus some. The data hold 140,000 to 150,000 clones, with approximately 90% observed a single time. This TCR was sampled from a man aged 55 to 70 with active or convalescent COVID-19. The chain employs TRBV3-1 (or the pseudogene TRBV3-2) and TRBJ2-1, with 10 nucleotides matching TRBD2. The sample comprised peripheral blood. The CDR3 loop is CASSPAGGPGNEQFF. The CDR3 bases are TGTGCCAGCAGCCCAGCGGGGGGGCCGGGGAATGAGCAGTTCTTC.